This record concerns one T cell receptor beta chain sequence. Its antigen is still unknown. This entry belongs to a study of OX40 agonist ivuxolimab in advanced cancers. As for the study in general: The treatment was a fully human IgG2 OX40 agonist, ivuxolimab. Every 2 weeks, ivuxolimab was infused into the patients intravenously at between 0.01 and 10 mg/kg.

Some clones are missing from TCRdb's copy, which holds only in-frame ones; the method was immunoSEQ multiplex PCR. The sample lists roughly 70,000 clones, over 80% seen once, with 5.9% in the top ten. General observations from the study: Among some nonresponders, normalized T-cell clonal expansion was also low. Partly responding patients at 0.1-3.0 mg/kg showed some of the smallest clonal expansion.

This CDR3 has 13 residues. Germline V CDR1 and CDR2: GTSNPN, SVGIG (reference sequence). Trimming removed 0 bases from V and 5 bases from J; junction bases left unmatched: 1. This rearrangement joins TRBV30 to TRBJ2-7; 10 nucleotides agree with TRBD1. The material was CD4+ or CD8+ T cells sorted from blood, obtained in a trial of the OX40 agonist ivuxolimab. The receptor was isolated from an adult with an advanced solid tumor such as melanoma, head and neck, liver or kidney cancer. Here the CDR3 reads CAWSVGTGDEQYF. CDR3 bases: TGTGCCTGGAGTGTAGGGACAGGGGACGAGCAGTACTTC.